One sample yielded the 27 T cell receptor beta chains listed below, sequenced in a study of technical replicates of blood from four donors. Sequenced by immunoSEQ multiplex PCR; TCRdb stores in-frame clones only, minus some. The sample records about 75,000 clones, approximately 97% being singletons. Source material: T cells isolated from PBMCs. These TCRs come from a human donor in good health.

J is TRBJ1-1 and V is TRBV18; a weak D match, TRBD1 (6 bases). The CDR3 contains 16 residues. The germline V gene has CDR1 KGHSH and CDR2 LQKENI. V dropped 1 base and J dropped 10 bases, with 22 bases sitting between them. The CDR3 bases are TGTGCCAGCTCACCACAGCGGGACATAAGGGGAATTGGAGCTTTCTTT. It specifies CASSPQRDIRGIGAFF.

This clone was recorded only once. This rearrangement joins TRBV29-1 to TRBJ1-6; 10 bases are a match to TRBD1. The germline CDR1 and CDR2 sequences are SQVTM and ANQGSEA. With V trimmed by 4 bases and J by 7 bases, 1 base remained unmatched. The CDR3 runs to 13 residues. The CDR3 region is CSVGGQGNSPLHF. As DNA, the CDR3 is TGCAGCGTTGGGGGACAGGGGAATTCACCCCTCCACTTT.

V gene TRBV7-2 combines with J gene TRBJ2-7; TRBD2 matches 13 bases. Germline CDR1 and CDR2: SGHTA and FQGNSA. V was pared by 5 bases and J by 2 bases, with 9 bases of the junction left unmatched. The CDR3 is 17 residues long. CDR3 amino acids: CASSIRTSGSPPYEQYF. The CDR3 DNA reads as TGTGCCAGCAGCATTCGGACTAGCGGGAGCCCCCCCTACGAGCAGTACTTC.

V usage is TRBV30 and J usage is TRBJ2-1, with 9 bases identical to TRBD1. The CDR3 has 13 residues. The trim removed 0 bases at V and 8 bases at J, leaving 2 bases unmatched. The germline gives CDR1 GTSNPN, CDR2 SVGIG (reference sequence). The CDR3 DNA sequence: TGTGCCTGGAGTGTACGGACAGGGGATGAGCAGTTCTTC. Residues: CAWSVRTGDEQFF.

The chain joins TRBV5-1 to TRBJ2-7, with TRBD1 matching over 10 bases. CDR1 and CDR2 from the germline V gene are SGHRS and YFSETQ. V shed 8 bases, J shed 2 bases, and the junction held 10 bases outside the gene matches. The CDR3 extends over 15 amino acids. The CDR3 nucleotides are TGCGCCAGTAAGACCGGGACAGGGGTCACCTACGAGCAGTACTTC. It yields the protein CASKTGTGVTYEQYF.

The V gene is TRBV29-1, the J gene TRBJ1-2, with TRBD1 identical over 7 bases. CDR1 and CDR2 (germline): SQVTM, ANQGSEA. The CDR3 length is 14 residues. V lost 1 base and J lost 3; bases outside the gene matches: 5. The CDR3 sequence is CSVEGIGGDYGYTF. Here the CDR3 DNA reads TGCAGCGTTGAAGGCATAGGGGGCGACTATGGCTACACCTTC.

This clone was picked up one time. V is TRBV5-4 and J is TRBJ2-7; 9 positions match TRBD1. The trim removed 1 base at V and 4 bases at J, leaving 6 bases unmatched. The CDR3 is 15 residues long. Germline lookup yields CDR1 SGHNT and CDR2 YYREEE (reference sequence). As DNA, the CDR3 is TGTGCCAGCAGCTTGAAGGACAGGGGTTTTTACGAGCAGTACTTC. Its translation: CASSLKDRGFYEQYF. Together with reference TRBV5-4 and TRBJ2-7, the CDR3 gives the full variable domain: ETGVTQSPTHLIKTRGQQVTLRCSSQSGHNTVSWYQQALGQGPQFIFQYYREEENGRGNFPPRFSGLQFPNYSSELNVNALELDDSALYLCASSLKDRGFYEQYFGPGTRLTVT.

The rearrangement joins TRBV5-1 to TRBJ2-7; D unresolved. Deletions cut 3 bases from V and 7 bases from J, with 14 bases between. From germline, CDR1 is SGHRS and CDR2 YFSETQ. The CDR3 has 13 residues. This CDR3 reads CASSSGRLEEQYF. The CDR3 coding sequence is TGCGCCAGCAGCTCAGGCAGGTTAGAAGAGCAGTACTTC.

The V call is TRBV5-4, the J call TRBJ1-1, with D possibly being TRBD1 (5 bases). The V gene lost 2 bases and the J gene lost 7 bases, with 6 bases spanning the gap. The CDR3 runs to 11 residues. The germline CDR1 and CDR2 sequences are SGHNT and YYREEE (reference sequence). The CDR3 spells CASSLGVEAFF. CDR3 DNA sequence: TGTGCCAGCAGCTTAGGGGTTGAAGCTTTCTTT.

The chain employs TRBV5-4 and TRBJ2-1; 10 bases align to TRBD2. Germline V lookup: CDR1 SGHNT, CDR2 YYREEE (reference sequence). V gave up 4 bases and J gave up 6 bases; unmatched junction bases: 4. CDR3 length: 14 amino acids. DNA for the CDR3: TGTGCCAGCAGCCGGGGACTAGCGAGCAATGAGCAGTTCTTC. This gives the protein CASSRGLASNEQFF.

J is TRBJ2-2 and V is TRBV27, with 12 bases that match TRBD2. Germline V gene sequence: CDR1 MNHEY, CDR2 SMNVEV (reference sequence). The CDR3 is made up of 18 amino acids. J gave up 1 base and V 0 bases, and 3 bases lay outside the gene matches. CDR3 protein: CASSLSILAGGNTGELFF. In DNA form, the CDR3 reads TGTGCCAGCAGTTTATCGATACTAGCGGGAGGGAACACCGGGGAGCTGTTTTTT.

This clone was counted once. The chain uses TRBV5-1 and TRBJ1-2; 9 bases are a match to TRBD1. V gave up 0 bases and J gave up 0 bases; unmatched junction bases: 3. The germline V gene has CDR1 SGHRS and CDR2 YFSETQ. This CDR3 contains 16 residues. CDR3 bases: TGCGCCAGCAGCTTGGGGGACAGGGTCTCTAACTATGGCTACACCTTC. Translation gives CASSLGDRVSNYGYTF. The variable domain in full, with the rest retrieved from reference TRBV5-1 and TRBJ1-2, is KAGVTQTPRYLIKTRGQQVTLSCSPISGHRSVSWYQQTPGQGLQFLFEYFSETQRNKGNFPGRFSGRQFSNSRSEMNVSTLELGDSALYLCASSLGDRVSNYGYTFGSGTRLTVV.

V and J are TRBV29-1 and TRBJ2-5, with 9 positions matching TRBD1. Germline loops: CDR1 SQVTM, CDR2 ANQGSEA. V gave up 7 bases and J gave up 5 bases; unmatched junction bases: 5. The CDR3 covers 12 residues. CDR3: CSETGGGETQYF. DNA of the CDR3: TGCAGCGAAACAGGGGGCGGGGAGACCCAGTACTTC.

Regarding this clone: This sample includes further DNA sequences coding for the same CDR3. The chain links TRBV20-1 to TRBJ2-3, with D unclear. Trimming shortened V by 5 bases and J by 5 bases, and 8 bases separated the two germline ends. The CDR3 is 11 residues long. Germline CDR1 reads DFQATT; CDR2 reads SNEGSKA (reference sequence). The CDR3 DNA sequence: TGCAGTGCTGGCCCTGGAGATACGCAGTATTTT. Translated, it gives CSAGPGDTQYF.

V and J are TRBV10-3 and TRBJ1-4; D may be TRBD1 (5 bases). Germline V lookup: CDR1 ENHRY, CDR2 SYGVKD. V lost 6 bases and J 3 bases, leaving 11 bases between the germline ends. There are 14 residues in the CDR3. In DNA form, the CDR3 reads TGTGCCATCAGGGCCGGGGACTCTAATGAAAAACTGTTTTTT. Amino acids: CAIRAGDSNEKLFF.

The chain joins TRBV19 to TRBJ2-1; D remains unclear. This CDR3 region has 12 residues. Trimming stripped 3 bases from V and 7 bases from J, with 7 bases between. Germline CDR1 and CDR2: LNHDA and SQIVND (reference sequence). CDR3 residues: CASSIFGNEQFF. The CDR3 DNA sequence: TGTGCCAGTAGTATCTTCGGTAATGAGCAGTTCTTC.

The V call is TRBV6-6, the J call TRBJ1-2; D ambiguous. The CDR3 sequence is 15 residues long. V lost 3 bases and J 0 bases, leaving 11 bases between the germline ends. The V gene's germline CDR1 is MNHNY and CDR2 SVGAGI (reference sequence). This CDR3 reads CASSYQPGSNYGYTF. For the CDR3, the DNA is TGTGCCAGCAGTTATCAACCGGGGTCTAACTATGGCTACACCTTC.

The CDR3 DNA sequence: TGTGCTAGTGGTTTGTTGACCGCGACTAGCGGAGCTTCCTACGAGCAGTACTTC. Its protein is CASGLLTATSGASYEQYF. The J gene is TRBJ2-7, the V gene TRBV12-5; 9 bases are a match to TRBD2. With 2 bases clipped from V and 1 base from J, the junction kept 12 bases outside the gene matches. The CDR3 runs 18 residues. CDR1 is LGHNT and CDR2 is FRNRAP in the germline V gene.

CDR3 residues: CASSDRDRSNQPQHF. The CDR3 nucleotides are TGTGCCAGCAGTGACCGGGACAGAAGCAATCAGCCCCAGCATTTT. The chain carries TRBV6-1 and TRBJ1-5; the match to TRBD1 covers 7 bases. The CDR3 length is 15 residues. The V and J ends lost 3 bases and 1 base, in that order; junction bases with no gene match: 3. Looked up from germline, CDR1 is MNHNS and CDR2 is SASEGT.

The chain uses TRBV28 and TRBJ1-2; the D is unclear. Germline V lookup: CDR1 MDHEN, CDR2 SYDVKM. This CDR3 has 12 amino acids. V was pared by 1 base and J by 7 bases, with 7 bases between. The CDR3 bases are TGTGCCAGCAGTTTATACTTGGTTGGCTACACCTTC. Translation: CASSLYLVGYTF.

J is TRBJ1-6 and V is TRBV2; no reliable D call. In germline, CDR1 is SNHLY, CDR2 FYNNEI. The CDR3 is made up of 11 amino acids. Trimming left V 7 bases short and J 10 bases short, with 8 bases between. The CDR3 loop is CASKLESPLHF. CDR3 DNA: TGTGCCAGCAAGCTGGAGTCACCCCTCCACTTT.

The chain employs TRBV6-5 and TRBJ2-2, with TRBD1 as a possible D gene (6 bases). This CDR3 comprises 14 residues. The V gene's germline CDR1 is MNHEY and CDR2 SVGAGI. V was clipped by 5 bases and J by 4 bases, with 11 bases between them. In DNA form, the CDR3 reads TGTGCCAGCAGTCATCAGGGGCTCACCGGGGAGCTGTTTTTT. Its protein product is CASSHQGLTGELFF.

The gene calls are TRBV19 and TRBJ2-7; D might be TRBD1 (6 bases). The CDR3 has 14 amino acids. V was pared by 5 bases and J by 6 bases, with 17 bases between. In germline, CDR1 is LNHDA, CDR2 SQIVND (reference sequence). CDR3 sequence (DNA): TGTGCCAGTAGTCCAGGGGCCGATCCTCTCGAGCAGTACTTC. It codes for CASSPGADPLEQYF. Supplemented by reference TRBV19 and TRBJ2-7, the full variable domain reads DGGITQSPKYLFRKEGQNVTLSCEQNLNHDAMYWYRQDPGQGLRLIYYSQIVNDFQKGDIAEGYSVSREKKESFPLTVTSAQKNPTAFYLCASSPGADPLEQYFGPGTRLTVT.

The table lists this clone with a count of one. The chain couples TRBV9 to TRBJ1-4; unclear D gene. Trimming removed 0 bases from V and 6 bases from J, with 9 bases in between. CDR3 length: 14 residues. Looked up from germline, CDR1 is SGDLS and CDR2 is YYNGEE. CDR3 in amino acids: CASSVAGADEKLFF. The CDR3 bases are TGTGCCAGCAGCGTAGCAGGTGCTGATGAAAAACTGTTTTTT. The full variable domain, in which reference TRBV9 and TRBJ1-4 provide the parts outside the CDR3, is DSGVTQTPKHLITATGQRVTLRCSPRSGDLSVYWYQQSLDQGLQFLIQYYNGEERAKGNILERFSAQQFPDLHSELNLSSLELGDSALYFCASSVAGADEKLFFGSGTQLSVL.

CDR3 bases: TGTGCCAGCAGTGCCACCTTGGGGGGTCGGGGCTACACCTTC. It translates to CASSATLGGRGYTF. The rearrangement uses TRBV25-1 and TRBJ1-2; the D gene is possibly TRBD1 (5 bases). The CDR3 sequence is 14 residues long. The V and J ends lost 4 bases and 8 bases respectively, with 17 bases between them. Germline V CDR1 and CDR2: MGHDK, SYGVNS.

In this sample, this clone turned up once. V usage is TRBV15 and J usage is TRBJ2-7, with D maybe TRBD1 (6 bases). In germline, CDR1 is LNHNV, CDR2 YYDKDF (reference sequence). The CDR3 consists of 13 residues. V was pared by 3 bases and J by 0 bases, with 6 bases between. This chain's CDR3 is CATSRDSSYEQYF. CDR3 in DNA: TGTGCCACCAGCAGGGACAGCTCCTACGAGCAGTACTTC. The full variable domain, rest sourced from reference TRBV15 and TRBJ2-7, is DAMVIQNPRYQVTQFGKPVTLSCSQTLNHNVMYWYQQKSSQAPKLLFHYYDKDFNNEADTPDNFQSRRPNTSFCFLDIRSPGLGDTAMYLCATSRDSSYEQYFGPGTRLTVT.

The J gene is TRBJ2-7, the V gene TRBV25-1, with 9 nucleotides matching TRBD1. The germline V gene has CDR1 MGHDK and CDR2 SYGVNS. The CDR3 covers 15 residues. V shed 7 bases, J shed 3 bases, and the junction held 10 bases outside the gene matches. This CDR3 is CASTNVQGQGYEQYF. CDR3 bases: TGTGCCAGCACTAATGTTCAGGGACAGGGCTACGAGCAGTACTTC.